What follows are 11 T cell receptor beta chains derived from one specimen sequenced in a study of shared T cell receptors in the human thymus. Sequencing used immunoSEQ multiplex PCR; TCRdb keeps in-frame clones, though not all of them. The data contain 450,000 to 650,000 clones, about 80% of them seen just once; the ten biggest clones take up around 0.012%. This sample was also put to use in a study of human thymus T cells.

Sequenced: thymocytes. The receptor set was obtained from a boy younger than two with a congenital heart defect.

This chain uses TRBV21-1 with TRBJ2-7; the tabulated D call, TRBD1, remains unverified against the DNA. TRBV21-1 is tagged as a pseudogene. CDR3 length: 15 residues. This CDR3 reads CASSDRDRDRYEQYF. In nucleotides, the CDR3 is TGTGCCAGCAGTGACCGGGACAGGGACAGGTACGAGCAGTACTTC.

The rearrangement joins TRBV6-5 to TRBJ1-4; 7 nucleotides match TRBD1. This CDR3 has 13 amino acids. Germline CDR1 and CDR2: MNHEY and SVGAGI. The trim removed 11 bases at V and 7 bases at J, leaving 10 bases unmatched. CDR3 coding DNA: TGTGCCCCCCGACAGGGAGCGAGTGAAAAACTGTTTTTT. Its protein product is CAPRQGASEKLFF.

The chain has TRBV29-1 and TRBJ1-2; D is possibly TRBD1 (6 bases). The CDR3 totals 13 residues. V was pared by 5 bases and J by 2 bases, with 12 bases between. The V gene's germline CDR1 is SQVTM and CDR2 ANQGSEA. This CDR3 reads CSVLLDRNYGYTF. CDR3 DNA sequence: TGCAGCGTTCTATTGGACAGAAACTATGGCTACACCTTC.

V gene TRBV11-3 combines with J gene TRBJ2-2, with 14 bases fitting TRBD2. Per the germline V gene, CDR1 is SGHNT and CDR2 is YENEEA. The ends lost 4 bases at V and 5 bases at J; junction bases unmatched: 6. CDR3 length: 17 residues. The CDR3 spells CASSSGTSGSKTGELFF. The CDR3 DNA is TGTGCCAGCAGCTCCGGGACTAGCGGGAGTAAGACCGGGGAGCTGTTTTTT.

This clone was recorded a few times. The J gene is TRBJ2-3, the V gene TRBV7-9; D possibly corresponds to TRBD1 (6 bases). The CDR3 has 16 residues. Per the germline V gene, CDR1 is SEHNR and CDR2 is FQNEAQ (reference sequence). V was trimmed by 3 bases and J by 2 bases, leaving 15 bases between them. DNA of the CDR3: TGTGCCAGCAGCTTCAGACAGGTCGAGGACACAGATACGCAGTATTTT. Its protein is CASSFRQVEDTDTQYF.

The count of this clone is one. V and J are TRBV6-6 and TRBJ2-1; TRBD2 aligns across 8 bases. Germline V gene data show CDR1 as MNHNY and CDR2 as SVGAGI (reference sequence). J lost 0 bases, V lost 8 bases, and 3 bases had no gene match. The CDR3 has 14 residues. CDR3 nucleotides: TGTGCCAGCGGCGGGGGGAGCTCCTACAATGAGCAGTTCTTC. Translation: CASGGGSSYNEQFF.

The chain links TRBV30 to TRBJ1-1; D might be TRBD1 (6 bases). V gave up 0 bases and J gave up 2 bases, with 13 bases separating them. The CDR3 totals 15 residues. Germline V gene sequence: CDR1 GTSNPN, CDR2 SVGIG (reference sequence). CDR3 DNA: TGTGCCTGGAGTGTATTAGGGGGGGCCAACACTGAAGCTTTCTTT. Protein: CAWSVLGGANTEAFF.

This rearrangement joins TRBV4-3 to TRBJ2-7, with 10 bases lining up with TRBD1. Trimming at V came to 4 bases and at J to 2 bases, leaving 11 bases not matched to a gene. This CDR3 comprises 17 residues. Germline V gene sequence: CDR1 LGHNA, CDR2 YSLEER. CDR3 region: CASSLTLLGQGAYEQYF. CDR3 sequence (DNA): TGCGCCAGCAGCCTTACGCTGCTCGGACAGGGGGCCTACGAGCAGTACTTC.

J is TRBJ1-2 and V is TRBV5-6; D perhaps matches TRBD1 (6 bases). The V gene's germline CDR1 is SGHDT and CDR2 YYEEEE. The CDR3 sequence is 14 residues long. The V end lost 6 bases, the J end lost 5 bases, and 17 bases lay between the germline ends. The CDR3 nucleotides read TGTGCCAGCAACTACCGACAGGCCGTGTATGGCTACACCTTC. It yields the protein CASNYRQAVYGYTF.

The chain couples TRBV6-1 to TRBJ1-4; 8 bases align to TRBD1. The CDR3 is 15 amino acids. CDR1 and CDR2 (germline): MNHNS, SASEGT. The junction had 6 bases not matched to a gene; V was cut back by 4 bases and J by 5 bases. The CDR3 DNA is TGTGCCAGCAGTGGGTTGGACAGGGAGAATGAAAAACTGTTTTTT. Its protein product is CASSGLDRENEKLFF.

This CDR3 reads CASSVGSYLSTDTQYF. The DNA of the CDR3 is TGTGCCAGCAGCGTAGGTAGCTACCTTAGCACAGATACGCAGTATTTT. This chain uses TRBV9 with TRBJ2-3; the D is unclear. The CDR3 has 16 amino acids. V lost 0 bases and J 0 bases, leaving 11 bases between the germline ends. The V gene's germline CDR1 is SGDLS and CDR2 YYNGEE.